This TCR beta chain derives from a study of response to subunit inactivated influenza vaccine. General study points: With each seasonal influenza vaccination, the authors suggested, few new T cells are recruited.

This clonotype was detected ten times or more. Its antigen is as yet unknown. V was shortened by 6 bases and J by 4 bases, with 12 bases between the two germline ends. CDR3 length: 13 amino acids. TCRdb analysed the RT-PCR reads with MiXCR anew, one entry per CDR3 protein. This table holds more than 450,000 distinct CDR3 sequences, about 11% found once. The chain recombines TRBV12-3 or TRBV12-4 with TRBJ2-5; D not certain. The TCR sequence derives from a man aged 45-65 years who received an inactivated influenza vaccine. Specimen: PBMCs from blood, collected on the day of vaccination. The CDR3 nucleotides read TGTGCCAGCAGACCCCCAGTGGGAGAGACCCAGTACTTC. This codes for CASRPPVGETQYF.